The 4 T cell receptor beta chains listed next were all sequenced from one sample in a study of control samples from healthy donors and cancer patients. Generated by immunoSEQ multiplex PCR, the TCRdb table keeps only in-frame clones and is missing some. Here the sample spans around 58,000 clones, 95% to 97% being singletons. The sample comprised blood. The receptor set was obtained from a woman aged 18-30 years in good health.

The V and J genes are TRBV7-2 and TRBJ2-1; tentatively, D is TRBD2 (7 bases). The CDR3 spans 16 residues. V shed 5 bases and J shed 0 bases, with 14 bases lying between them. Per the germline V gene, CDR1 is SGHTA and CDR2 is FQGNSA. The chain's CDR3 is CASSGRGGSSYNEQFF. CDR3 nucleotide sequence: TGTGCCAGCAGCGGTAGGGGGGGGAGCTCCTACAATGAGCAGTTCTTC.

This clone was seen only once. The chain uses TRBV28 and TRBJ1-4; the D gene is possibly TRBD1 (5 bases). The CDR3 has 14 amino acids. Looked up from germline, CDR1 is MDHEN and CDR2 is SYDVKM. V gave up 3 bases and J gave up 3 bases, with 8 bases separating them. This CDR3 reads CASSFTGANEKLFF. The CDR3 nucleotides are TGTGCCAGCAGTTTCACGGGGGCTAATGAAAAACTGTTTTTT.

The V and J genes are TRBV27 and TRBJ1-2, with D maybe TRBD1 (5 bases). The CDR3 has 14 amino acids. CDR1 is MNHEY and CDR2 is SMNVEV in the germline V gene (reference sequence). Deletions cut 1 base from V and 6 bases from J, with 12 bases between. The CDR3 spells CASSLLGDLDGYTF. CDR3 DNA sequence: TGTGCCAGCAGTTTATTGGGGGATCTGGATGGCTACACCTTC.

The CDR3 DNA follows: TGTGCCATCAGTGAGTCGGACAGGCCTTTTGGATCACCCCTCCACTTT. Its protein product is CAISESDRPFGSPLHF. This rearrangement joins TRBV10-3 to TRBJ1-6, with TRBD1 matching 7 bases. Germline loops: CDR1 ENHRY, CDR2 SYGVKD. V lost 0 bases, J lost 10 bases, and 9 bases stayed unmatched. The CDR3 length is 16 residues.